This T cell receptor (beta chain) came from a study of regulatory T cells in long-lasting Graves disease. Study-wide results and caveats: Public clonotype sharing was higher in persistent than newly diagnosed patients.

CDR3 regions were amplified by Arm-PCR using iRepertoire HTBI primers to build TCR beta libraries. TCRdb ran MiXCR on the multiplex PCR reads and lists one entry per CDR3 protein. The top ten clones hold 8.5% to 10% of a sample with 540,000 or so distinct CDR3 sequences, roughly 12% of them seen once. This clonotype was counted a few times. Antigen: not known. As to time point: newly diagnosed GD, antithyroid drugs for less than 3 months. Making the TCR library involved RNA that had been extracted from PBMCs. These data are also associated with another study on T cells in Graves' hyperthyroidism and ophthalmopathy. As reported in that work: When the TCR CDR3 underwent first-round RT-PCR, the HTBI primer set was used.

Material: peripheral blood mononuclear cells (PBMCs), obtained at new diagnosis, from a patient treated with antithyroid drugs. The TCR was taken from a man aged 30-40 years with Graves disease.

CDR3 in amino acids: CASTKGGGGYGYTF. CDR3 sequence (DNA): TGTGCCAGCACCAAAGGAGGGGGGGGCTATGGCTACACCTTC. This sequence joins TRBV28 and TRBJ1-2, with D maybe TRBD1 (6 bases). The V gene lost 7 bases and the J gene lost 4 bases, with 16 bases spanning the gap. The germline CDR1 and CDR2 sequences are MDHEN and SYDVKM. The CDR3 runs to 14 residues.